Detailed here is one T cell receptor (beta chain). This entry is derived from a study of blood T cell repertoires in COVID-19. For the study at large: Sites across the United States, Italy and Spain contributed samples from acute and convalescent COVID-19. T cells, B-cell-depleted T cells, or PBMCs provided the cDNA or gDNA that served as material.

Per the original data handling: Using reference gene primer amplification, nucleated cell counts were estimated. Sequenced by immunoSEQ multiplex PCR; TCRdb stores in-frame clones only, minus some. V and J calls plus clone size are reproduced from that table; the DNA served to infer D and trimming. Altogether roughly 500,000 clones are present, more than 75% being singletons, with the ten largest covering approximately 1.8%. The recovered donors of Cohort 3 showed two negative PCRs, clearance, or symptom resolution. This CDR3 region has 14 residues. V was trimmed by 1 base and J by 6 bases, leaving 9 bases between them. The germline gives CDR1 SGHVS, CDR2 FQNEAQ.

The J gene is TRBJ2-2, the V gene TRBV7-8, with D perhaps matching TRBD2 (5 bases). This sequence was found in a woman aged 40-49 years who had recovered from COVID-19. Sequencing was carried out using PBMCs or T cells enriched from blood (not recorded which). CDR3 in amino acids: CASSLGSGAGELFF. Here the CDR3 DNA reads TGTGCCAGCAGCTTAGGGAGCGGCGCCGGGGAGCTGTTTTTT.